Shown below are 20 T cell receptor beta chains from a single sample sequenced in a study of T cell responses to AZD1222 COVID-19 vaccine. Sequencing was performed with immunoSEQ multiplex PCR; in TCRdb, only in-frame clones are kept and a portion is missing. The sample lists roughly 80,000 clones, less than 95% occurring once. The material was peripheral blood, obtained 28 days after the second AZD1222 dose. The receptor source for this set is an adult who received the AZD1222 COVID-19 vaccine.

The chain combines TRBV5-1 with TRBJ1-2; D may be TRBD1 (5 bases). CDR1 and CDR2 (germline): SGHRS, YFSETQ. V lost 0 bases and J lost 8, with 17 bases in between. The CDR3 totals 15 residues. CDR3 sequence reads: CASSLASGREGGYTF. The CDR3 region has the DNA TGCGCCAGCAGCTTGGCCTCAGGCAGGGAGGGCGGCTACACCTTC.

The chain uses TRBV7-3 and TRBJ2-2, with D possibly TRBD2 on 5 matching bases. Per germline, CDR1 SGHTA and CDR2 FQGTGA. The CDR3 spans 15 residues. The ends were cut back, 4 bases at V and 4 bases at J, with 13 bases in the middle. The CDR3 spells CASSWRTAGTGELFF. In nucleotides, the CDR3 is TGTGCCAGCAGCTGGAGGACTGCGGGCACCGGGGAGCTGTTTTTT.

This clone qualifies as medium-sized (0.01 to 0.1%). This rearrangement joins TRBV9 to TRBJ2-1; D possibly corresponds to TRBD2 (5 bases). Germline loops: CDR1 SGDLS, CDR2 YYNGEE. Trimming took off 3 bases at V and 5 bases at J, with 15 bases between the two ends. The CDR3 totals 15 residues. As DNA, the CDR3 is TGTGCCAGCAGCGGATTTAGCGAACTAGACAATGAGCAGTTCTTC. This translates into CASSGFSELDNEQFF. Complete variable domain (other parts from reference TRBV9 and TRBJ2-1): DSGVTQTPKHLITATGQRVTLRCSPRSGDLSVYWYQQSLDQGLQFLIQYYNGEERAKGNILERFSAQQFPDLHSELNLSSLELGDSALYFCASSGFSELDNEQFFGPGTRLTVL.

CDR3 DNA sequence: TGTGCCAGCAGTTTAGGTACTTGGGGCACTGAAGCTTTCTTT. Translated, it gives CASSLGTWGTEAFF. V is TRBV6-2 or TRBV6-3 and J is TRBJ1-1; D remains unclear. Germline loops: CDR1 MNHEY, CDR2 SVGEGT. V shed 4 bases and J shed 4 bases, with 13 bases lying between them. CDR3 length: 14 amino acids.

This chain links TRBV30 with TRBJ2-1; 7 nucleotides line up with TRBD2. The germline gives CDR1 GTSNPN, CDR2 SVGIG (reference sequence). Trimming removed 4 bases from V and 2 bases from J; junction bases left unmatched: 2. The CDR3 extends over 13 amino acids. CDR3 nucleotide sequence: TGTGCCTGGACAGGGACTACCTACAATGAGCAGTTCTTC. It translates to CAWTGTTYNEQFF.

The V and J genes are TRBV12-3 or TRBV12-4 and TRBJ1-2; D gene unclear. V shed 6 bases and J shed 5 bases, with 7 bases lying between them. There are 11 residues in the CDR3. The CDR3 nucleotides read TGTGCCAGCAGGGAACCGTATGGCTACACCTTC. It translates to CASREPYGYTF.

The V gene is TRBV28, the J gene TRBJ1-2, with D possibly matching TRBD1 (5 bases). The CDR3 consists of 11 residues. The V gene lost 2 bases and the J gene lost 8 bases, with 6 bases spanning the gap. CDR1 and CDR2 from the germline V gene are MDHEN and SYDVKM. CDR3 sequence: CASSLQGGYTF. In nucleotides, the CDR3 is TGTGCCAGCAGTTTACAGGGCGGCTACACCTTC.

The rearrangement uses TRBV27 and TRBJ2-5; 11 nucleotides line up with TRBD1. V gave up 6 bases and J gave up 5 bases; unmatched junction bases: 11. Germline V lookup: CDR1 MNHEY, CDR2 SMNVEV (reference sequence). This CDR3 has 16 amino acids. CDR3 nucleotides: TGTGCCAGCAGCAACGCCGGGACAGGGGGGCGGGAGACCCAGTACTTC. Translated: CASSNAGTGGRETQYF.

The chain recombines TRBV3-1 (or the pseudogene TRBV3-2) with TRBJ2-7, with 7 bases fitting TRBD1. Germline CDR1 reads LGHDT; CDR2 reads YNNKEL (reference sequence). The CDR3 sequence is 18 residues long. Losses at the gene ends were 4 bases for V and 2 bases for J; bases not matched to a gene: 17. In nucleotides, the CDR3 is TGTGCCAGCAGCCCTACCCCCGTCGTTACAGGGGACCCCTACGAGCAGTACTTC. Translating gives CASSPTPVVTGDPYEQYF.

DNA of the CDR3: TGTGCCAGCAGTGGGACTAGCGGGAGGAAGTACTTC. This codes for CASSGTSGRKYF. The J gene is TRBJ2-7, the V gene TRBV6-2 or TRBV6-3; the match to TRBD2 covers 15 bases. The ends lost 5 bases at V and 11 bases at J; junction bases unmatched: 1. This CDR3 comprises 12 residues. Germline CDR1 is MNHEY and CDR2 is SVGEGT.

This clone was recorded once. The V gene is TRBV12-3 or TRBV12-4, the J gene TRBJ1-1; D unclear. The CDR3 has 13 amino acids. Trimming shortened V by 2 bases and J by 1 base, and 5 bases separated the two germline ends. CDR3 in DNA: TGTGCCAGCAGTTTACAGAAGAACACTGAAGCTTTCTTT. Its translation: CASSLQKNTEAFF.

CDR3 sequence (DNA): TGTGCCAGCAACCTCGGGGGGGGTGCAGATACGCAGTATTTT. This codes for CASNLGGGADTQYF. The chain carries TRBV5-5 and TRBJ2-3; TRBD2 agrees at 8 bases. There are 14 residues in the CDR3. Germline-derived CDR1 and CDR2 are SGHKS and YYEKEE (reference sequence). V lost 6 bases and J lost 4; bases outside the gene matches: 7.

The chain recombines TRBV6-2 or TRBV6-3 with TRBJ2-5; 8 bases are shared with TRBD2. Per the germline V gene, CDR1 is MNHEY and CDR2 is SVGEGT. The CDR3 is 14 residues long. V lost 4 bases, J lost 4 bases, and 5 bases stayed unmatched. The CDR3 spells CASSSLLAGETQYF. CDR3 in DNA: TGTGCCAGCAGTTCCCTGCTAGCGGGAGAGACCCAGTACTTC.

This chain links TRBV9 with TRBJ1-3; unclear D gene. Germline values: CDR1 SGDLS, CDR2 YYNGEE. The ends were cut back, 4 bases at V and 2 bases at J, with 13 bases in the middle. This CDR3 contains 15 residues. The chain's CDR3 is CASSLLDGPGNTIYF. CDR3 nucleotides: TGTGCCAGCAGCCTTCTCGACGGTCCTGGAAACACCATATATTTT.

V and J are TRBV14 and TRBJ1-2; 10 nucleotides align to TRBD1. V lost 4 bases to trimming and J lost 4 bases; unmatched junction nucleotides: 6. This CDR3 is built from 15 residues. Germline V lookup: CDR1 SGHDN, CDR2 FVKESK. The CDR3 loop reads CASSPGGTGAYGYTF. For the CDR3, the DNA is TGTGCCAGCAGCCCGGGCGGGACAGGGGCCTATGGCTACACCTTC.

The V and J genes are TRBV19 and TRBJ2-1, with 14 nucleotides matching TRBD2. Germline trimming cut 1 base from V and 7 bases from J; bases unmatched to any gene: 0. The CDR3 length is 15 residues. Germline V gene lookup returns CDR1 LNHDA and CDR2 SQIVND (reference sequence). The CDR3 DNA follows: TGTGCCAGTAGTATAGGGACTAGCGGGAGGAATGAGCAGTTCTTC. This codes for CASSIGTSGRNEQFF.

The chain has TRBV7-9 and TRBJ2-3; D call uncertain. V was pared by 1 base and J by 6 bases, with 14 bases between. The CDR3 totals 15 residues. The germline gives CDR1 SEHNR, CDR2 FQNEAQ (reference sequence). The CDR3 region is CASSLDLRLGDTQYF. The CDR3 DNA is TGTGCCAGCAGCTTAGACCTACGATTAGGGGATACGCAGTATTTT.

The V call is TRBV4-2, the J call TRBJ2-7, with a tentative D call TRBD2 (6 bases). Trimming removed 1 base from V and 1 base from J, with 8 bases in between. The germline V gene encodes CDR1 LGHNA and CDR2 YNFKEQ. The CDR3 length is 14 residues. As DNA, the CDR3 is TGTGCCAGCAGCCAAGGGACTACGTCCTACGAGCAGTACTTC. Its protein is CASSQGTTSYEQYF.

This chain uses TRBV7-2 with TRBJ1-6; D is undetermined. V gave up 5 bases and J gave up 6 bases, with 11 bases separating them. Germline V gene data show CDR1 as SGHTA and CDR2 as FQGNSA. The CDR3 has 14 residues. As DNA, the CDR3 is TGTGCCAGCAGCGCATCACTATCTAATTCACCCCTCCACTTT. It encodes CASSASLSNSPLHF.

V is TRBV2 and J is TRBJ2-3, with D uncertain. Germline V gene data show CDR1 as SNHLY and CDR2 as FYNNEI. Trimming removed 3 bases at V and 4 bases at J, with 11 bases between. The CDR3 is 14 amino acids. CDR3: CASSDSQISDTQYF. The CDR3 nucleotides are TGTGCCAGCAGTGACTCCCAGATATCAGATACGCAGTATTTT.